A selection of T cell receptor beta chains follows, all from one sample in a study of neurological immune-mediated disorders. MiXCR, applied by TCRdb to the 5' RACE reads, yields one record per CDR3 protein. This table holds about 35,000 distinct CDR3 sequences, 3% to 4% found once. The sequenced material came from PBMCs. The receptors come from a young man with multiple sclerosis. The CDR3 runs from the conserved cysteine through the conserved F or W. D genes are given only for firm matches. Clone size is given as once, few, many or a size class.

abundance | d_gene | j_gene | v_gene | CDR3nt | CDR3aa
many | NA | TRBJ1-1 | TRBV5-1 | TGCGCCAGCAGCTTGAACGGGGAGTCGAACGCTGAAGCTTTCTTT | CASSLNGESNAEAFF
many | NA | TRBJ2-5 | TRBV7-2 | TGTGCCAGCAGCTCCGCACGCGAGACCCAGTACTTC | CASSSARETQYF
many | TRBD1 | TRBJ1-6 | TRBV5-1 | TGCGCCAGCAGCTTGGACAGGGGAAGTTCACCCCTCAACTTT | CASSLDRGSSPLNF
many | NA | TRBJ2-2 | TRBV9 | TGTGCCAGCAGCGTAGGCCCGACCGGTACCGGGGAGCTGTTTTTT | CASSVGPTGTGELFF
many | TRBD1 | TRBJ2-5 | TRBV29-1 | TGCAGCGTTGAAGCCACGGACAGGGGAGGGCAAGAGACCCAGTACTTC | CSVEATDRGGQETQYF
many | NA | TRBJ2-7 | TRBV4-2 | TGTGCCAGCAGCCAAGGGACAGGTCAGGGGGGCTACTACGAGCAGTACTTC | CASSQGTGQGGYYEQYF
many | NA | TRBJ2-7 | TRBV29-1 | TGCAGCGCTGATGTGGGTGTCGAGCAGTACTTC | CSADVGVEQYF
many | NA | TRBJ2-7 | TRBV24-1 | TGTGCCACCAGTGATTTCCCCCCAAGTCGGTACGAGCAGTACTTC | CATSDFPPSRYEQYF
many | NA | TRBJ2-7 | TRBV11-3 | TGTGCCAGCAGCTTAGGTGACGGGCTCATCTACGAGCAGTACTTC | CASSLGDGLIYEQYF
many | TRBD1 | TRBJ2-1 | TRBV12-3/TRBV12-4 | TGTGCCAGCAGAGACGACAGGGGCAATGAGCAGTTCTTC | CASRDDRGNEQFF